Each of the 17 T cell receptor beta chains below was sequenced from the same sample in a study of CD8 T cells in ankylosing spondylitis. TCRdb passed the 5' RACE reads through MiXCR, listing each CDR3 protein once. The sample has around 150,000 distinct CDR3 sequences, approximately 44% seen once; the top ten hold around 15%. Material for sequencing was synovial fluid, either unsorted or a sorted T cell fraction (not recorded which). Receptor source: a male donor with ankylosing spondylitis.

The gene calls are TRBV5-1 and TRBJ1-2; 12 nucleotides match TRBD1. The CDR3 contains 17 residues. J lost 8 bases, V lost 0 bases, and 11 bases had no gene match. Germline V gene lookup returns CDR1 SGHRS and CDR2 YFSETQ. CDR3 amino acids: CASSLGYLGQGAKGYTF. The CDR3 region has the DNA TGCGCCAGCAGCTTGGGATACCTGGGACAGGGGGCGAAGGGCTACACCTTC. Drawing the rest from reference TRBV5-1 and TRBJ1-2, the complete variable domain is KAGVTQTPRYLIKTRGQQVTLSCSPISGHRSVSWYQQTPGQGLQFLFEYFSETQRNKGNFPGRFSGRQFSNSRSEMNVSTLELGDSALYLCASSLGYLGQGAKGYTFGSGTRLTVV.

This clonotype was picked up a small number of times. The chain couples TRBV4-2 to TRBJ2-7, with 9 bases that match TRBD2. V shed 1 base and J 4 bases; nucleotides not matched to a gene: 5. CDR1 is LGHNA and CDR2 is YNFKEQ in the germline V gene. The CDR3 is made up of 15 amino acids. CDR3: CASSQVAGGHYEQYF. DNA for the CDR3: TGTGCCAGCAGCCAAGTTGCGGGGGGGCATTACGAGCAGTACTTC.

This clonotype was recorded many times. V and J are TRBV4-3 and TRBJ2-1; D may match TRBD1 or TRBD2 (6 bases each). The CDR3 spans 16 residues. V was trimmed by 0 bases and J by 4 bases, leaving 13 bases between them. Germline assignment: CDR1 LGHNA and CDR2 YSLEER. CDR3 sequence reads: CASSQDGAGTYNEQFF. As DNA, the CDR3 is TGCGCCAGCAGCCAAGATGGGGCGGGGACATACAATGAGCAGTTCTTC.

This clonotype has only a few counts. The chain is built from TRBV4-2 and TRBJ2-5, with a possible D match to TRBD2 (5 bases). Germline V CDR1 and CDR2: LGHNA, YNFKEQ. The CDR3 spans 14 residues. V lost 0 bases and J lost 7, with 12 bases in between. In DNA, the CDR3 is TGTGCCAGCAGCCAAGATGGCCTAGCCGGGACCCAGTACTTC. It encodes CASSQDGLAGTQYF.

The CDR3 bases are TGTGCCAGCTCACCACTGAGCCGCCGACCCTATGGCTACACCTTC. Protein sequence: CASSPLSRRPYGYTF. The V and J genes are TRBV18 and TRBJ1-2, with D unclear. Germline V gene sequence: CDR1 KGHSH, CDR2 LQKENI. The CDR3 length is 15 residues. Deletions cut 1 base from V and 4 bases from J, with 13 bases between.

This sequence joins TRBV12-3 or TRBV12-4 and TRBJ1-2; possibly TRBD1 for D (5 bases). The germline V and J ends were trimmed by 7 bases and 7 bases, with 31 bases remaining between them. CDR3 length equals 18 residues. This CDR3 reads CASKTGDQGNTTRSGYTF. CDR3 bases: TGTGCCAGCAAAACCGGAGACCAGGGAAACACCACTCGAAGTGGCTACACCTTC.

The gene calls are TRBV28 and TRBJ2-3, with TRBD1 matching over 7 bases. Trimming cost V 2 bases and J 7 bases; bases outside gene matches: 6. CDR1 and CDR2 (germline): MDHEN, SYDVKM. This CDR3 has 14 amino acids. CDR3 DNA sequence: TGTGCCAGCAGTTTACCCGACAGGGAAAATACGCAGTATTTT. Translating it yields CASSLPDRENTQYF.

This clonotype appeared a few times. The rearrangement links TRBV10-3 to TRBJ2-3, with 9 bases lining up with TRBD2. Germline V gene data show CDR1 as ENHRY and CDR2 as SYGVKD. Trimming removed 8 bases from V and 6 bases from J; junction bases left unmatched: 12. CDR3 length: 15 residues. DNA of the CDR3: TGTGCCATCGGGCAGCGGGAGGTGAATCTGGATACGCAGTATTTT. Translated, it gives CAIGQREVNLDTQYF.

V and J are TRBV3-1 and TRBJ2-7; 7 positions match TRBD1. Germline V gene data show CDR1 as LGHDT and CDR2 as YNNKEL (reference sequence). The length of the CDR3 is 16 residues. The J segment lost 2 bases and the V segment lost 0 bases, leaving 7 bases of the junction unmatched. CDR3 sequence: CASSQDWGQLTYEQYF. DNA of the CDR3: TGTGCCAGCAGCCAAGATTGGGGACAGCTAACCTACGAGCAGTACTTC.

The rearrangement links TRBV15 to TRBJ1-3; D remains ambiguous. This CDR3 is built from 16 residues. V dropped 4 bases and J dropped 0 bases, with 13 bases sitting between them. Per the germline V gene, CDR1 is LNHNV and CDR2 is YYDKDF (reference sequence). The CDR3 loop reads CATSKQFLTSGNTIYF. Written as DNA, the CDR3 is TGTGCCACCAGCAAGCAGTTTTTGACCTCTGGAAACACCATATATTTT.

This clonotype was detected many times. The V and J genes are TRBV10-3 and TRBJ1-3; D unclear. Trimming cost V 3 bases and J 0 bases, with 9 bases left between them. In germline, CDR1 is ENHRY, CDR2 SYGVKD. CDR3 length: 15 residues. CDR3 sequence: CAISDSWSSGNTIYF. CDR3 nucleotides: TGTGCCATCAGTGATTCGTGGAGCTCTGGAAACACCATATATTTT.

The chain joins TRBV7-2 to TRBJ2-7; possible D gene TRBD1, 5 bases. The CDR3 extends over 16 amino acids. Trimming removed 1 base from V and 3 bases from J, with 16 bases in between. Germline values: CDR1 SGHTA, CDR2 FQGNSA. The CDR3 loop is CASSLVSRALLYEQYF. CDR3 nucleotides: TGTGCCAGCAGCTTAGTTTCCAGGGCTCTCCTCTACGAGCAGTACTTC. The full variable domain, rest sourced from reference TRBV7-2 and TRBJ2-7, is GAGVSQSPSNKVTEKGKDVELRCDPISGHTALYWYRQSLGQGLEFLIYFQGNSAPDKSGLPSDRFSAERTGGSVSTLTIQRTQQEDSAVYLCASSLVSRALLYEQYFGPGTRLTVT.

This clonotype was seen more than once but under ten times. The V call is TRBV9, the J call TRBJ2-2, with TRBD1 as a possible D gene (5 bases). Germline values: CDR1 SGDLS, CDR2 YYNGEE. The CDR3 length is 15 residues. Trimming cost V 2 bases and J 5 bases, with 13 bases left between them. CDR3 DNA sequence: TGTGCCAGCAGCGTCACAGGTCGTCGGACCGGGGAGCTGTTTTTT. It specifies CASSVTGRRTGELFF. Full variable domain (remainder filled in from reference TRBV9 and TRBJ2-2): DSGVTQTPKHLITATGQRVTLRCSPRSGDLSVYWYQQSLDQGLQFLIQYYNGEERAKGNILERFSAQQFPDLHSELNLSSLELGDSALYFCASSVTGRRTGELFFGEGSRLTVL.

Here the CDR3 DNA reads TGTGCCAGCAGCCGTTGGTGGATGGACCGGAAGAACTATGGCTACACCTTC. As protein: CASSRWWMDRKNYGYTF. This chain links TRBV6-1 with TRBJ1-2; D unresolved. V was pared by 6 bases and J by 2 bases, with 22 bases between. CDR1 MNHNS and CDR2 SASEGT come from the germline V gene. The CDR3 contains 17 residues.

This rearrangement joins TRBV27 to TRBJ2-7; TRBD2 matches at 7 bases. Germline values: CDR1 MNHEY, CDR2 SMNVEV (reference sequence). The CDR3 extends over 14 amino acids. V lost 3 bases, J lost 1 base, and 3 bases stayed unmatched. CDR3 sequence (DNA): TGTGCCAGCAGTTTCGGGGGGAGGTCCTACGAGCAGTACTTC. This encodes CASSFGGRSYEQYF.

V gene TRBV28 combines with J gene TRBJ2-7; D is possibly TRBD2 (6 bases). This CDR3 is built from 14 residues. Germline assignment: CDR1 MDHEN and CDR2 SYDVKM. V was trimmed by 5 bases and J by 6 bases, leaving 17 bases between them. CDR3 loop: CASSLPAQGGEQYF. CDR3 DNA sequence: TGTGCCAGCAGTCTCCCCGCGCAGGGAGGCGAGCAGTACTTC.

The V gene is TRBV11-1, the J gene TRBJ2-1, with 12 bases that match TRBD2. The germline V gene encodes CDR1 SGHAT and CDR2 FQDESV (reference sequence). With V trimmed by 4 bases and J by 2 bases, 9 bases remained unmatched. The CDR3 is 18 residues long. CDR3 sequence reads: CASSSGLAGAPPYNEQFF. The CDR3 region has the DNA TGTGCCAGCAGCTCGGGACTAGCGGGCGCGCCGCCCTACAATGAGCAGTTCTTC.